This record looks at one TCR beta chain sequence and its context. This entry belongs to a study of blood T cell repertoires in COVID-19. Original data processing: By means of reference gene primer amplification, nucleated cell counts were estimated. Some clones are missing from TCRdb's copy, which holds only in-frame ones; the method was immunoSEQ multiplex PCR. The D gene and trimming were derived from the DNA, and the V and J assignments and clone size from that table. The sample comprises 350,000 to 550,000 clones, about 89% of which are singletons, and about 4.3% rests with the top ten. The germline V and J ends were trimmed by 10 bases and 3 bases, with 24 bases remaining between them. CDR1 and CDR2 (germline): LNHDA, SQIVND (reference sequence). There are 16 residues in the CDR3.

This chain links TRBV19 with TRBJ1-2; weak D call: TRBD1 (6 bases). The sequencing input was peripheral blood. The TCR was taken from a woman aged 25-40 years with acute or convalescent COVID-19. The CDR3 here is CATSAGGRTPDYGYTF. Here the CDR3 DNA reads TGTGCCACCTCCGCGGGGGGCAGAACTCCGGACTATGGCTACACCTTC. Variable domain in full (rest from reference TRBV19 and TRBJ1-2): DGGITQSPKYLFRKEGQNVTLSCEQNLNHDAMYWYRQDPGQGLRLIYYSQIVNDFQKGDIAEGYSVSREKKESFPLTVTSAQKNPTAFYLCATSAGGRTPDYGYTFGSGTRLTVV.